This T cell receptor beta chain is from a study of blood T cells in healthy people across ages. Concerning this clonotype itself: A read error may account for a junction end that differs from germline.

Then a second PCR, running about 6 to 12 cycles, was carried out with a sample-barcoded 5' primer and a J-beta primer mix. TCRdb processed the 5' RACE reads anew with MiXCR; each CDR3 protein has one entry. Here the sample spans under 2,000,000 distinct CDR3 sequences, less than 50% being singletons. Sequenced: blood. This receptor was taken from a woman aged 40 to 50 in good health.

In DNA, the CDR3 is TGTGCCAGCAGTGGGACGGGCAAATTAATGAACACTGGAGCTTTCTTT. Translated: CASSGTGKLMNTGAFF. The chain couples TRBV6-2 or TRBV6-3 to TRBJ1-1; tentatively, D is TRBD1 (5 bases). From germline, CDR1 is MNHEY and CDR2 SVGEGT. This CDR3 spans 16 amino acids.